These T cell receptor beta chains were read from a single sample in a study of T-cell memory formation after mild COVID-19. MiXCR, run by TCRdb on the 5' RACE reads, gives a single entry per CDR3 protein. Here the sample spans hundreds of thousands of distinct CDR3 sequences, more than 15% being singletons. Sequencing used PBMCs or a T cell subset sorted from them (not recorded which). The origin of the receptors is a man aged 18 to 29 who had mild COVID-19 (a few samples of this study predate the infection). Cell type and time point are not known. CDR3s include the opening cysteine and the closing phenylalanine or tryptophan. The D gene is left open where the match is weak. Not all rows give a size; the values are once, few, many and, for expanded clones, a class.

d_call: .; clone_size: .; v_call: TRBV6-1; j_call: TRBJ1-2; cdr3_nt: TGTGCCAGCACCGCGACAAGCCTTTATGGCTACACCTTC; cdr3_aa: CASTATSLYGYTF
d_call: TRBD2; clone_size: few; v_call: TRBV5-1; j_call: TRBJ2-3; cdr3_nt: TGCGCCAGCAGCCAGACTAGCGGGGGGGCGGTGGATACGCAGTATTTT; cdr3_aa: CASSQTSGGAVDTQYF
d_call: TRBD1; clone_size: few; v_call: TRBV5-1; j_call: TRBJ1-5; cdr3_nt: TGCGCCAGCAGCTTGGCCGGGACAGGGGAACAGCCCCAGCATTTT; cdr3_aa: CASSLAGTGEQPQHF
d_call: .; clone_size: .; v_call: TRBV11-2; j_call: TRBJ1-2; cdr3_nt: TGTGCCAGCAGCTCAAGCCCATCTAACTATGGCTACACCTTC; cdr3_aa: CASSSSPSNYGYTF
d_call: .; clone_size: many; v_call: TRBV5-6; j_call: TRBJ1-1; cdr3_nt: TGTGCCAGCAGCTTAAGGCCGAACACTGAAGCTTTCTTT; cdr3_aa: CASSLRPNTEAFF
d_call: TRBD2; clone_size: few; v_call: TRBV4-1; j_call: TRBJ2-1; cdr3_nt: TGCGCCAGCAGCCCGTTCGCGGGGGACAATGAGCAGTTCTTC; cdr3_aa: CASSPFAGDNEQFF
d_call: .; clone_size: few; v_call: TRBV19; j_call: TRBJ1-6; cdr3_nt: TGTGCCAGTAGTATAGCGGCCAGATCAAATTCACCCCTCCACTTT; cdr3_aa: CASSIAARSNSPLHF
d_call: TRBD1; clone_size: .; v_call: TRBV7-9; j_call: TRBJ1-2; cdr3_nt: TGTGCCAGCAGCGCCTCACAGGGGATGGCCTATGGCTACACCTTC; cdr3_aa: CASSASQGMAYGYTF
d_call: TRBD2; clone_size: .; v_call: TRBV7-9; j_call: TRBJ2-3; cdr3_nt: TGTGCCAGGGAGAAATTAGCGCGGGAGAGCACAGATACGCAGTATTTT; cdr3_aa: CAREKLARESTDTQYF
d_call: TRBD2; clone_size: few; v_call: TRBV28; j_call: TRBJ2-5; cdr3_nt: TGTGCCAGCAGTTTATTAGAGCGGGGGGGCCGGGAGACCCAGTACTTC; cdr3_aa: CASSLLERGGRETQYF
d_call: .; clone_size: .; v_call: TRBV25-1; j_call: TRBJ1-4; cdr3_nt: TGTGCCAGCAGTGAATGGAGGGACTTCGAGGAAAAACTGTTTTTT; cdr3_aa: CASSEWRDFEEKLFF
d_call: .; clone_size: many; v_call: TRBV20-1; j_call: TRBJ2-1; cdr3_nt: TGCAGTGCTAGAGAATACAATGAGCAGTTCTTC; cdr3_aa: CSAREYNEQFF
d_call: .; clone_size: few; v_call: TRBV5-1; j_call: TRBJ2-1; cdr3_nt: TGCGCCAGCAGGCCAGAGGCCCAGGGTAATGAGCAGTTCTTC; cdr3_aa: CASRPEAQGNEQFF
d_call: .; clone_size: few; v_call: TRBV5-1; j_call: TRBJ1-2; cdr3_nt: TGCGCCAGCAGACAGGGTAGTGGTGTAGGCTACACCTTC; cdr3_aa: CASRQGSGVGYTF
d_call: .; clone_size: few; v_call: TRBV20-1; j_call: TRBJ2-7; cdr3_nt: TGCAGTGCTAGATGGAACTACGAGCAGTACTTC; cdr3_aa: CSARWNYEQYF